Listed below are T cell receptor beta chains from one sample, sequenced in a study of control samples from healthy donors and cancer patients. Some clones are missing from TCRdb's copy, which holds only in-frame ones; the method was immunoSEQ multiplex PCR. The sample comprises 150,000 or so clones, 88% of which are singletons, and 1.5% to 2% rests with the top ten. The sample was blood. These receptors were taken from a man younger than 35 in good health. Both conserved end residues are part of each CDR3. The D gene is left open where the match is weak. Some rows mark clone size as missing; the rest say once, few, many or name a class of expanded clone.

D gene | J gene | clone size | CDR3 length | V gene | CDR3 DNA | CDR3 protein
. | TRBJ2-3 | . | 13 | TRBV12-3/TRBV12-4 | TGTGCCAGTCTAATCCGTCCCGCCGATACGCAGTATTTT | CASLIRPADTQYF
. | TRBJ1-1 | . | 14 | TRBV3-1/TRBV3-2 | TGTGCCAGCAGCCAAGGGCAGGAGAACACTGAAGCTTTCTTT | CASSQGQENTEAFF
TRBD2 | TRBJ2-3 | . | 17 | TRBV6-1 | TGTGCCAGCAGTGAGCTAGCGGGGGGGACCAGGACAGATACGCAGTATTTT | CASSELAGGTRTDTQYF
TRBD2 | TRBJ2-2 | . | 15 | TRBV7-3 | TGTGCCAGCAGGAGTGGACTAGCGGACACCGGGGAGCTGTTTTTT | CASRSGLADTGELFF
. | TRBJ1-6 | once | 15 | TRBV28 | TGTGCCAGCAGACCCCAGGGGTTCTATAATTCACCCCTCCACTTT | CASRPQGFYNSPLHF
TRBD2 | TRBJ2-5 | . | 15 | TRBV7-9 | TGTGCCAGCAGCCCAAGACTAGCGGAGCCAGAGACCCAGTACTTC | CASSPRLAEPETQYF
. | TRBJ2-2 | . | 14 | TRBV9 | TGTGCCAGCAGCCCCCGGAGGGGGGCCGGGGAGCTGTTTTTT | CASSPRRGAGELFF
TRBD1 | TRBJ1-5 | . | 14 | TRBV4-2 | TGTGCCAGCAGGAAAGACAGGGACAATCAGCCCCAGCATTTT | CASRKDRDNQPQHF
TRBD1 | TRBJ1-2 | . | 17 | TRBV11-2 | TGTGCCAGCAGCTCTAGAGGACAGGGGGCGCGTTTACATGGCTACACCTTC | CASSSRGQGARLHGYTF
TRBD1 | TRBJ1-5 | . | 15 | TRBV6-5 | TGTGCCAGCAGACGGACAGGGACGGGCAATCAGCCCCAGCATTTT | CASRRTGTGNQPQHF
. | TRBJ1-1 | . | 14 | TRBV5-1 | TGCGCCAGCAGCTTAAGGGTGTATGGCACTGAAGCTTTCTTT | CASSLRVYGTEAFF
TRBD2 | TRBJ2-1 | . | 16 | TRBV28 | TGTGCCAGCAGACCTCCACCCGGGACTAGCTACAATGAGCAGTTCTTC | CASRPPPGTSYNEQFF
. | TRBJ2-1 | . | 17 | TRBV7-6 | TGTGCCAGCAGCTTAGTGGGGGTTTCTGCGGGGCTCAATGAGCAGTTCTTC | CASSLVGVSAGLNEQFF
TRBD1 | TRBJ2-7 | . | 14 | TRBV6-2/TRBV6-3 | TGTGCCAGCAGTTACTCGACAGGGGGCTACGAGCAGTACTTC | CASSYSTGGYEQYF
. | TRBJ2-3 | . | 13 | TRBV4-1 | TGCGCCAGCAGCCAAGTGGGGCCAGATACGCAGTATTTT | CASSQVGPDTQYF
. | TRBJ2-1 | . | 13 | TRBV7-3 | TGTGCCAGCAGCGACAGATACTCGAATGAGCAGTTCTTC | CASSDRYSNEQFF
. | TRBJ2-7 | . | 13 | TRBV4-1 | TGCGCCAGCAGCCTCATACCAGGTTGGGAGCAGTACTTC | CASSLIPGWEQYF
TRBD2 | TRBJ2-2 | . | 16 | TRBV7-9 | TGTGCCAGCAGCTTATCTGGCGGGGGGGCCGGCGGGGAGCTGTTTTTT | CASSLSGGGAGGELFF
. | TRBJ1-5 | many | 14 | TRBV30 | TGTGCCTGGAGTGACGACTTACGCTATCAGCCCCAGCATTTT | CAWSDDLRYQPQHF
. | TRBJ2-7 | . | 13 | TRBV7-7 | TGTGCCAGCAGCGAACGGGGGTTCTGGGAGCAGTACTTC | CASSERGFWEQYF
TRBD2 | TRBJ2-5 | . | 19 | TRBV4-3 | TGCGCCAGCAGCCAAGATCCCATGGCTAGCGGGGGAAACCAAGAGACCCAGTACTTC | CASSQDPMASGGNQETQYF
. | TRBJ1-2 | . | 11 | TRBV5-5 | TGTGCCAGCAGCTTGAACTATGGCTACACCTTC | CASSLNYGYTF
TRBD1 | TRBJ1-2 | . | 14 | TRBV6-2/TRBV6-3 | TGTGCCAGCAGTTACGGGGACAGGGACTATGGCTACACCTTC | CASSYGDRDYGYTF
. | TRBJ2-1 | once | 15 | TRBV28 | TGTGCCAGCAGGCCCGGGCGGGATACCTACAATGAGCAGTTCTTC | CASRPGRDTYNEQFF
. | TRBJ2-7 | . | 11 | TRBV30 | TGTGCCTGGAGTCTCGCAGTCGAGCAGTACTTC | CAWSLAVEQYF
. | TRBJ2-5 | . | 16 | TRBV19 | TGTGCCAGTAGTATAGGTTACGGGGCGATCCAAGAGACCCAGTACTTC | CASSIGYGAIQETQYF
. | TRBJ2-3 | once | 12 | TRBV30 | TGTGCCTGGACCCCACAGGGAGATACGCAGTATTTT | CAWTPQGDTQYF
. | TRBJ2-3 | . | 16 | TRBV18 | TGTGCCAGCTCGCCCTTCCTACAGCCTAGCACAGATACGCAGTATTTT | CASSPFLQPSTDTQYF
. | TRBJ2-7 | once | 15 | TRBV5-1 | TGCGCCAGCAGCTCGAGCGGTGGGGGCTCCTACGAGCAGTACTTC | CASSSSGGGSYEQYF
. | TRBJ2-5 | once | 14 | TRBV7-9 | TGTGCCAGCAGCGGCCGGGACGGACAAGAGACCCAGTACTTC | CASSGRDGQETQYF
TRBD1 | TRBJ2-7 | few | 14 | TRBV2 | TGTGCCAGCAGGGCGGCAGGGGGATCCTACGAGCAGTACTTC | CASRAAGGSYEQYF
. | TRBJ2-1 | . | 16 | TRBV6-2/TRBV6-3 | TGTGCCAGCAGTTCACAACAGGCACATCCCTACAATGAGCAGTTCTTC | CASSSQQAHPYNEQFF
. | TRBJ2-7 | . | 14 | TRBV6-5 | TGTGCCAGCAGTTACTCGAGTAATATACACGAGCAGTACTTC | CASSYSSNIHEQYF
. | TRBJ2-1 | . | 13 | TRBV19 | TGTGCCAGTGCCATTGACAGTAACAATGAGCAGTTCTTC | CASAIDSNNEQFF
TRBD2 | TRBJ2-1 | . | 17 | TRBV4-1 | TGCGCCAGCAGCCAGGGGCCGGCGGGGGGGCCTTACAATGAGCAGTTCTTC | CASSQGPAGGPYNEQFF
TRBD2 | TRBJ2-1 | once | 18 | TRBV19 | TGTGCCAGTAGTATAGATGAACTAGCGGGGGGCTGGAACAATGAGCAGTTCTTC | CASSIDELAGGWNNEQFF
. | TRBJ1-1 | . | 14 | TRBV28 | TGTGCCAGCAGTTTGGTTTCAGTCCCAGCTGAAGCTTTCTTT | CASSLVSVPAEAFF
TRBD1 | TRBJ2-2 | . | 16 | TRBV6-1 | TGTGCCAGCAGTGAAGTTGGGACAGGGGTGATCGGGGAGCTGTTTTTT | CASSEVGTGVIGELFF
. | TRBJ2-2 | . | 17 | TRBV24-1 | TGTGCCACCAGTGATCCCGGGGGGCGCCGGGGCACCGGGGAGCTGTTTTTT | CATSDPGGRRGTGELFF
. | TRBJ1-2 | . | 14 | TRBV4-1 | TGCGCCAGCTCTGAGACGGGGAATAACTATGGCTACACCTTC | CASSETGNNYGYTF
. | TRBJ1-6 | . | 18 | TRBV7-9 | TGTGCCAGCAGCCGTTCGGGAGGTTCCCACTCCTATAATTCACCCCTCCACTTT | CASSRSGGSHSYNSPLHF
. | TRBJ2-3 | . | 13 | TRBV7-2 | TGTGCCAGCAGCTTAATCACTACAGATACGCAGTATTTT | CASSLITTDTQYF
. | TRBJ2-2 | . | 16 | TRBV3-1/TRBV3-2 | TGTGCCAGCAGCCAAGAGGATATACGTAACACCGGGGAGCTGTTTTTT | CASSQEDIRNTGELFF
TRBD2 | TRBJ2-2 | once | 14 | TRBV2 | TGTGCCATCTCATGGGCTAGCGGGGCCGGGGAGCTGTTTTTT | CAISWASGAGELFF
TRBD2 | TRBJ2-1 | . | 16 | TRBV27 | TGTGCCAGCAGACCGGGGGCTAGCGGGGGGTACAATGAGCAGTTCTTC | CASRPGASGGYNEQFF
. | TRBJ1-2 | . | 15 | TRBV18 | TGTGCCAGCTCACCTGGGGGGTACTATAACTATGGCTACACCTTC | CASSPGGYYNYGYTF
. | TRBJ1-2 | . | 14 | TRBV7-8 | TGTGCCAGCAGCTTATCCAGGGATAACTATGGCTACACCTTC | CASSLSRDNYGYTF
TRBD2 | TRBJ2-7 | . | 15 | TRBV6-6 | TGTGCCAGCAGTCGATTTAGCGGGGACCGCTACGAGCAGTACTTC | CASSRFSGDRYEQYF
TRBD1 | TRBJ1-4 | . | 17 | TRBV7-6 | TGTGCCAGCAGCCAGGCCGGGACAGTACGGTCTAATGAAAAACTGTTTTTT | CASSQAGTVRSNEKLFF
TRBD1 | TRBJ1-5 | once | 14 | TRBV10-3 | TGTGCCTCACGGGACAGGGATAGCAATCAGCCCCAGCATTTT | CASRDRDSNQPQHF
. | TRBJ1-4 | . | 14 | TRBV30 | TGTGCCTGGAGTGTACTTCCAGGGGAGAGGAAACTGTTTTTT | CAWSVLPGERKLFF
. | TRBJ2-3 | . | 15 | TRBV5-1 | TGCGCCAGCAGCTATGAACCAGACAACACAGATACGCAGTATTTT | CASSYEPDNTDTQYF